One and the same sample provided the 13 T cell receptor beta chains below, sequenced in a study of T-cell memory formation after mild COVID-19. TCRdb used MiXCR to reprocess the 5' RACE reads, holding one entry per CDR3 protein. The table lists 150,000 to 200,000 distinct CDR3 sequences, around 15% of them singletons, with 14% in the top ten. The sequenced sample consisted of PBMCs or a T cell subset sorted from them (not recorded which). These receptor sequences come from an adult woman who had mild COVID-19 (a few samples of this study predate the infection). Cell type and time point are not known.

The genes are TRBV27 and TRBJ1-5; possibly TRBD1 for D (5 bases). Trimming left V 6 bases short and J 1 base short, with 10 bases between. In germline, CDR1 is MNHEY, CDR2 SMNVEV (reference sequence). CDR3 length equals 14 residues. CDR3 in DNA: TGTGCCAGCAGGGGGGGAAAGAGCAATCAGCCCCAGCATTTT. Amino acid sequence: CASRGGKSNQPQHF.

J is TRBJ1-3 and V is TRBV5-1, with D perhaps TRBD1 (6 bases). This CDR3 is built from 14 residues. V was pared by 3 bases and J by 4 bases, with 11 bases between. The V gene's germline CDR1 is SGHRS and CDR2 YFSETQ. The CDR3: CASSYGQPGNTIYF. The CDR3 nucleotides read TGCGCCAGCAGCTATGGACAGCCCGGAAACACCATATATTTT.

J is TRBJ1-2 and V is TRBV18; tentative D call: TRBD1 (5 bases). This CDR3 has 16 residues. V shed 4 bases and J shed 6 bases, with 21 bases lying between them. Germline values: CDR1 KGHSH, CDR2 LQKENI. CDR3 region: CASSLRIDPGANGYTF. The CDR3 region has the DNA TGTGCCAGCTCACTAAGAATTGATCCCGGGGCCAATGGCTACACCTTC.

The genes are TRBV27 and TRBJ2-2; no reliable D call. This CDR3 region has 14 residues. Deletions cut 5 bases from V and 5 bases from J, with 12 bases between. CDR1 is MNHEY, CDR2 SMNVEV, per germline (reference sequence). CDR3 residues: CASSRKPTTGELFF. The CDR3 DNA reads TGTGCCAGCAGTCGAAAGCCGACTACCGGGGAGCTGTTTTTT.

This clonotype showed up just a few times. This chain joins TRBV20-1 and TRBJ2-4; no firm D call. Trimming cost V 3 bases and J 0 bases, with 9 bases left between them. CDR3 length: 14 amino acids. CDR1 is DFQATT, CDR2 SNEGSKA, per germline (reference sequence). The CDR3 nucleotides are TGCAGTGCTAGTAATTTACTAGCCAAAAACATTCAGTACTTC. Its translation: CSASNLLAKNIQYF.

The V gene is TRBV5-1, the J gene TRBJ2-5, with TRBD1 matching over 11 bases. This CDR3 region has 15 residues. The V segment lost 2 bases and the J segment 5 bases; nucleotides outside the gene matches: 5. Germline loops: CDR1 SGHRS, CDR2 YFSETQ. In DNA form, the CDR3 reads TGCGCCAGCAGCTTCGGACAGGGGGCGGGTGAGACCCAGTACTTC. Its translation: CASSFGQGAGETQYF.

This clonotype was observed a few times. The CDR3 sequence: CAWSSDRGSRETQYF. In nucleotides, the CDR3 is TGTGCCTGGAGTTCCGACAGGGGGAGTCGAGAGACCCAGTACTTC. The rearrangement links TRBV30 to TRBJ2-5; 9 bases match TRBD1. Per germline, CDR1 GTSNPN and CDR2 SVGIG (reference sequence). Trimming removed 2 bases from V and 4 bases from J; junction bases left unmatched: 8. CDR3 length: 15 residues.

The genes are TRBV2 and TRBJ2-6, with a possible D match to TRBD2 (6 bases). The CDR3 is 16 amino acids. Germline lookup yields CDR1 SNHLY and CDR2 FYNNEI. V gave up 4 bases and J gave up 5 bases, with 15 bases separating them. The CDR3 DNA reads TGTGCCAGCAGTGGGGGGATGAGCGGGTGGGCCAACGTCCTGACTTTC. Translation gives CASSGGMSGWANVLTF.

This clonotype occurred a few times. The V gene is TRBV9, the J gene TRBJ2-5; D is possibly TRBD2 (6 bases). Trimming pared 4 bases from V and 2 bases from J, leaving 15 bases between. Germline V lookup: CDR1 SGDLS, CDR2 YYNGEE. The CDR3 has 15 amino acids. This chain's CDR3 is CASSQGGLPQETQYF. In DNA form, the CDR3 reads TGTGCCAGCAGCCAGGGAGGACTACCACAAGAGACCCAGTACTTC.

The rearrangement joins TRBV5-1 to TRBJ2-3; 9 nucleotides agree with TRBD2. Germline V gene sequence: CDR1 SGHRS, CDR2 YFSETQ. V shed 4 bases and J 1 base; nucleotides not matched to a gene: 4. CDR3 length: 15 residues. In DNA form, the CDR3 reads TGCGCCAGCAGCCCCCGGACTAGCGGCACAGATACGCAGTATTTT. Protein: CASSPRTSGTDTQYF.

This clonotype was seen more than once but under ten times. The rearrangement joins TRBV4-1 to TRBJ2-6; TRBD2 agrees at 8 bases. This CDR3 is built from 16 residues. Germline V gene data show CDR1 as MGHRA and CDR2 as YSYEKL. V lost 3 bases, J lost 5 bases, and 6 bases stayed unmatched. The chain's CDR3 is CASSHPGRDRANVLTF. In nucleotides, the CDR3 is TGCGCCAGCAGCCACCCCGGGAGGGACAGGGCCAACGTCCTGACTTTC.

The CDR3 spells CASTEKAGGPHEQYF. CDR3 DNA: TGTGCCAGCACGGAGAAAGCGGGAGGGCCTCACGAGCAGTACTTC. V and J are TRBV18 and TRBJ2-7; TRBD2 matches 10 bases. Germline lookup yields CDR1 KGHSH and CDR2 LQKENI. Trimming at V came to 8 bases and at J to 5 bases, leaving 12 bases not matched to a gene. This CDR3 is built from 15 residues.

This clonotype was counted at least ten times. V usage is TRBV6-5 and J usage is TRBJ2-7; 9 bases map to TRBD1. The CDR3 sequence is 16 residues long. After removal of 5 bases from V and 3 bases from J, the junction contained 11 bases not matched to a gene. Germline CDR1 and CDR2: MNHEY and SVGAGI. This chain's CDR3 is CASSQRTGVAYYEQYF. The CDR3 DNA reads TGTGCCAGCAGTCAACGGACAGGGGTCGCCTACTACGAGCAGTACTTC.